Below are 26 T cell receptor beta chains sequenced from a single sample in a study of shared clonotypes between healthy human individuals. The protocol was immunoSEQ multiplex PCR, while the TCRdb copy is restricted to in-frame clones and leaves out a portion. The sample has about 680,000 clones; approximately 75% are singletons. The sample comprised memory CD4+ T cells sorted from blood. Sample subset: CD45RA-negative fraction. The receptors come from a woman aged 25 to 39 in good health.

The gene calls are TRBV6-5 and TRBJ2-1; 16 positions agree with TRBD2. Looked up from germline, CDR1 is MNHEY and CDR2 is SVGAGI. The trim removed 6 bases at V and 9 bases at J, leaving 5 bases unmatched. This CDR3 comprises 15 residues. CDR3 DNA: TGTGCCAGCAGCACCGGGACTAGCGGGAGGGGTGAGCAGTTCTTC. It yields the protein CASSTGTSGRGEQFF.

The chain carries TRBV20-1 and TRBJ2-1; D not certain. CDR3 length: 11 amino acids. The germline V gene has CDR1 DFQATT and CDR2 SNEGSKA (reference sequence). The CDR3 DNA reads as TGCAGCGCCTTTAGAGCCAATGAGCAGTTCTTC. This sequence encodes CSAFRANEQFF.

In its sample, this clone was seen a few times. At the DNA level, this CDR3 is encoded by other sequences in the same sample as well. The chain uses TRBV19 and TRBJ2-3; D gene unclear. Germline-derived CDR1 and CDR2 are LNHDA and SQIVND (reference sequence). The ends were cut back, 7 bases at V and 4 bases at J, with 12 bases in the middle. The CDR3 totals 13 residues. DNA of the CDR3: TGTGCCAGTATGGACCGAGGACCAGATACGCAGTATTTT. Translating it yields CASMDRGPDTQYF.

The J gene is TRBJ2-3, the V gene TRBV5-1; unclear D gene. V lost 3 bases and J lost 5, with 16 bases in between. There are 15 residues in the CDR3. From germline, CDR1 is SGHRS and CDR2 YFSETQ. CDR3 region: CASSSEMAVRDTQYF. The CDR3 DNA reads TGCGCCAGCAGCTCCGAGATGGCAGTTAGAGATACGCAGTATTTT.

J is TRBJ1-1 and V is TRBV2; D gene uncertain. Germline V gene lookup returns CDR1 SNHLY and CDR2 FYNNEI. This CDR3 has 12 amino acids. V lost 7 bases to trimming and J lost 3 bases, with 9 bases between them. Written as DNA, the CDR3 is TGTGCCAGCACATATGCGGACACTGAAGCTTTCTTT. Translated: CASTYADTEAFF.

The CDR3 DNA sequence: TGTGCCACCAAAGCTCCACCGGGCAATCAGCCCCAGCATTTT. Protein sequence: CATKAPPGNQPQHF. The rearrangement joins TRBV28 to TRBJ1-5; the D is unclear. V was clipped by 10 bases and J by 2 bases, with 15 bases between them. This CDR3 is 14 amino acids long. CDR1 and CDR2 (germline): MDHEN, SYDVKM. Using reference TRBV28 and TRBJ1-5 for the parts outside the CDR3, the full variable domain is DVKVTQSSRYLVKRTGEKVFLECVQDMDHENMFWYRQDPGLGLRLIYFSYDVKMKEKGDIPEGYSVSREKKERFSLILESASTNQTSMYLCATKAPPGNQPQHFGDGTRLSIL.

CDR3 nucleotide sequence: TGTGCCAGCAGCCCCTACTACGGTAAAGAGACCCAGTACTTC. Its translation is CASSPYYGKETQYF. The chain links TRBV7-2 to TRBJ2-5; D not certain. The CDR3 totals 14 residues. Germline CDR1 and CDR2: SGHTA and FQGNSA. With 5 bases removed from V and 3 bases from J, the gap between germline ends came to 13 bases.

The chain carries TRBV28 and TRBJ2-7; 9 positions match TRBD1. Looked up from germline, CDR1 is MDHEN and CDR2 is SYDVKM. Trimming cost V 10 bases and J 1 base; bases outside gene matches: 11. The CDR3 spans 15 residues. The chain's CDR3 is CATKTFGTGSYEQYF. The CDR3 DNA follows: TGTGCCACCAAAACCTTCGGGACAGGGTCCTACGAGCAGTACTTC.

J is TRBJ1-2 and V is TRBV5-1; tentatively, D is TRBD1 (5 bases). The length of the CDR3 is 15 residues. Germline V CDR1 and CDR2: SGHRS, YFSETQ. The V and J ends lost 4 bases and 4 bases respectively, with 17 bases between them. The CDR3 bases are TGCGCCAGCAGCCCTCGGGACGGAAGCTCCTATGGCTACACCTTC. Translated: CASSPRDGSSYGYTF.

This clone was detected a few times. The rearrangement links TRBV28 to TRBJ1-2; a weak D match, TRBD1 (6 bases). In germline, CDR1 is MDHEN, CDR2 SYDVKM. V was clipped by 2 bases and J by 7 bases, with 20 bases between them. This CDR3 is built from 16 residues. The CDR3 bases are TGTGCCAGCAGTTTAACCCTCTCTTACAGGGACCCTGGCTACACCTTC. Amino acids: CASSLTLSYRDPGYTF.

This chain connects TRBV5-6 to TRBJ2-3; 9 nucleotides align to TRBD2. The CDR3 extends over 18 amino acids. Germline CDR1 is SGHDT and CDR2 is YYEEEE. After removal of 4 bases from V and 0 bases from J, the junction contained 12 bases not matched to a gene. CDR3 sequence: CASSPPGGRAGSTDTQYF. In DNA, the CDR3 is TGTGCCAGCAGCCCACCGGGCGGGAGGGCCGGTAGCACAGATACGCAGTATTTT.

For this clone: The same CDR3 is also encoded by other DNA sequences in this sample. The chain joins TRBV5-8 to TRBJ1-2, with TRBD1 matching 9 bases. The germline CDR1 and CDR2 sequences are SGHTS and YDEGEE. Trimming cost V 2 bases and J 4 bases; bases outside gene matches: 3. The CDR3 runs to 14 residues. CDR3 sequence: CASSFHRGLYGYTF. CDR3 nucleotides: TGTGCCAGCAGCTTCCACAGGGGGCTCTATGGCTACACCTTC.

The CDR3 spells CASSQSRDTQYF. CDR3 bases: TGTGCCAGCAGCCAATCCCGGGATACGCAGTATTTT. The chain combines TRBV4-2 with TRBJ2-3; D call uncertain. The CDR3 totals 12 residues. Germline values: CDR1 LGHNA, CDR2 YNFKEQ. V was shortened by 2 bases and J by 6 bases, with 6 bases between the two germline ends.

The chain employs TRBV7-8 and TRBJ2-7; 9 bases match TRBD2. CDR1 SGHVS and CDR2 FQNEAQ come from the germline V gene. The CDR3 length is 15 residues. Trimming at V came to 1 base and at J to 5 bases, leaving 6 bases not matched to a gene. In nucleotides, the CDR3 is TGTGCCAGCAGCTTAGTATCTAGCGGGAAGGACGAGCAGTACTTC. It yields the protein CASSLVSSGKDEQYF.

The chain is built from TRBV27 and TRBJ1-2, with D perhaps TRBD1 (5 bases). V lost 5 bases to trimming and J lost 1 base, with 20 bases between them. The CDR3 loop spans 17 amino acids. Germline V gives CDR1 MNHEY, CDR2 SMNVEV (reference sequence). Here the CDR3 reads CASSQTGAESFNYGYTF. In DNA, the CDR3 is TGTGCCAGCAGTCAAACAGGAGCCGAATCATTTAACTATGGCTACACCTTC.

Many counts were recorded for this clone. The chain is built from TRBV19 and TRBJ2-5, with D possibly TRBD1 on 5 matching bases. The CDR3 is made up of 13 amino acids. Germline V gene data show CDR1 as LNHDA and CDR2 as SQIVND (reference sequence). V lost 11 bases, J lost 4 bases, and 17 bases lay in between. CDR3 bases: TGTGCCGCCTCGGCCGGGCAGGGAGAGACCCAGTACTTC. This sequence encodes CAASAGQGETQYF.

The V call is TRBV11-2, the J call TRBJ2-6; unclear D gene. The CDR3 is made up of 17 amino acids. Trimming shortened V by 1 base and J by 1 base, and 11 bases separated the two germline ends. Per the germline V gene, CDR1 is SGHAT and CDR2 is FQNNGV. The CDR3 sequence is CASSLGDRASGANVLTF. The CDR3 DNA is TGTGCCAGCAGCTTAGGGGATCGGGCATCTGGGGCCAACGTCCTGACTTTC.

This chain connects TRBV7-9 to TRBJ2-7, with D possibly matching TRBD1 (6 bases). Looked up from germline, CDR1 is SEHNR and CDR2 is FQNEAQ (reference sequence). The CDR3 contains 14 residues. Trimming left V 3 bases short and J 2 bases short, with 11 bases between. CDR3 nucleotides: TGTGCCAGCAGCTTTGGACAGACTACCTACGAGCAGTACTTC. Translated: CASSFGQTTYEQYF.

The chain combines TRBV2 with TRBJ2-3; the match to TRBD2 covers 10 bases. Trimming cost V 10 bases and J 2 bases; bases outside gene matches: 15. Germline V lookup: CDR1 SNHLY, CDR2 FYNNEI. This CDR3 spans 17 amino acids. The CDR3 coding sequence is TGTGCCACCATCCCGGGACTAGCGTTTCCAACCACAGATACGCAGTATTTT. This encodes CATIPGLAFPTTDTQYF.

In nucleotides, the CDR3 is TGTGCCAGCAGTTTAGCGGGACTAGCGGGCGGGGCAGCGCAGTATTTT. Translating it yields CASSLAGLAGGAAQYF. The chain couples TRBV28 to TRBJ2-3; TRBD2 agrees at 12 bases. Looked up from germline, CDR1 is MDHEN and CDR2 is SYDVKM. The CDR3 contains 16 residues. The V segment lost 2 bases and the J segment 10 bases; nucleotides outside the gene matches: 10.

This clone occurred a few times. The V gene is TRBV20-1, the J gene TRBJ1-1; perhaps TRBD1 as D (5 bases). The CDR3 sequence is 11 residues long. Germline CDR1 and CDR2: DFQATT and SNEGSKA (reference sequence). The ends were cut back, 6 bases at V and 9 bases at J, with 14 bases in the middle. The CDR3 DNA sequence: TGCAGTGCCAGGGCTGAGTTCCAAGCTTTCTTT. Its protein product is CSARAEFQAFF.

The V gene is TRBV2, the J gene TRBJ2-2; 13 positions agree with TRBD2. In germline, CDR1 is SNHLY, CDR2 FYNNEI. This CDR3 spans 15 amino acids. V gave up 8 bases and J gave up 6 bases; unmatched junction bases: 6. The CDR3 loop is CASCWTSGRSGELFF. CDR3 sequence (DNA): TGTGCCAGCTGCTGGACTAGCGGGAGATCCGGGGAGCTGTTTTTT. Filled out from reference TRBV2 and TRBJ2-2, the complete variable domain reads EPEVTQTPSHQVTQMGQEVILRCVPISNHLYFYWYRQILGQKVEFLVSFYNNEISEKSEIFDDQFSVERPDGSNFTLKIRSTKLEDSAMYFCASCWTSGRSGELFFGEGSRLTVL.

The gene calls are TRBV5-1 and TRBJ1-5, with 7 bases identical to TRBD1. This CDR3 contains 15 residues. The ends lost 0 bases at V and 3 bases at J; junction bases unmatched: 3. Germline CDR1 and CDR2: SGHRS and YFSETQ. The CDR3 loop reads CASSLDRGNNQPQHF. In DNA form, the CDR3 reads TGCGCCAGCAGCTTGGACAGGGGTAACAATCAGCCCCAGCATTTT.

This chain connects TRBV5-4 to TRBJ2-7, with 7 bases fitting TRBD2. Looked up from germline, CDR1 is SGHNT and CDR2 is YYREEE (reference sequence). The length of the CDR3 is 15 residues. V trimming: 3 bases; J trimming: 2 bases; junction bases outside the gene matches: 8. The CDR3 DNA reads as TGTGCCAGCAGCTCTGGGGGAGGGCTTACCTACGAGCAGTACTTC. This encodes CASSSGGGLTYEQYF. The full variable domain, in which reference TRBV5-4 and TRBJ2-7 provide the parts outside the CDR3, is ETGVTQSPTHLIKTRGQQVTLRCSSQSGHNTVSWYQQALGQGPQFIFQYYREEENGRGNFPPRFSGLQFPNYSSELNVNALELDDSALYLCASSSGGGLTYEQYFGPGTRLTVT.

The chain has TRBV7-2 and TRBJ1-4; D gene ambiguous. The CDR3 sequence is 15 residues long. The V gene's germline CDR1 is SGHTA and CDR2 FQGNSA. V lost 5 bases and J lost 0, with 10 bases in between. The CDR3 DNA is TGTGCCAGCAGCACCCTACACGCAACTAATGAAAAACTGTTTTTT. Protein product: CASSTLHATNEKLFF.

The chain links TRBV11-2 to TRBJ2-7, with 11 bases identical to TRBD1. Germline-derived CDR1 and CDR2 are SGHAT and FQNNGV. This CDR3 has 19 amino acids. V was clipped by 1 base and J by 4 bases; unmatched bases: 15. Here the CDR3 reads CASSLVSPAAGQGVYEQYF. CDR3 coding DNA: TGTGCCAGCAGCTTAGTTTCCCCCGCGGCGGGACAGGGGGTGTACGAGCAGTACTTC.